The 13 T cell receptor beta chains in this list originate from one sample, sequenced in a study of T cell repertoires in cytomegalovirus infection. MiXCR, applied by TCRdb to the reads, yields one record per CDR3 protein. The table includes 300,000 to 400,000 distinct CDR3 sequences, just under 30% detected once. Their recognized antigens are unknown. The input for sequencing was cultured PBMCs, taken from culture after CMV antigen stimulation. Every receptor here comes from a human donor in good health (CMV status not recorded). Some clones in this sample may be carry-over from other donors' samples.

This clonotype has just a few counts. The chain employs TRBV11-2 and TRBJ1-5; unclear D gene. The CDR3 totals 15 residues. Germline lookup yields CDR1 SGHAT and CDR2 FQNNGV. Trimming pared 1 base from V and 5 bases from J, leaving 12 bases between. This CDR3 reads CASSLAWGRDQPQHF. DNA for the CDR3: TGTGCCAGCAGCTTAGCTTGGGGAAGGGATCAGCCCCAGCATTTT.

The V call is TRBV24-1, the J call TRBJ2-1; 7 positions match TRBD1. This CDR3 has 18 residues. V was clipped by 5 bases and J by 4 bases; unmatched bases: 16. The germline gives CDR1 KGHDR, CDR2 SFDVKD. CDR3 protein: CATSAASGDRADYNEQFF. In nucleotides, the CDR3 is TGTGCCACCAGTGCCGCCTCCGGAGACAGGGCGGATTACAATGAGCAGTTCTTC.

This clonotype appeared a few times. V and J are TRBV7-2 and TRBJ1-1; unclear D gene. Germline CDR1 reads SGHTA; CDR2 reads FQGNSA. This CDR3 contains 14 residues. V lost 5 bases to trimming and J lost 6 bases, with 16 bases between them. This CDR3 is CASSATPVLAEAFF. CDR3 coding DNA: TGTGCCAGCAGCGCAACCCCCGTTTTAGCTGAAGCTTTCTTT.

This clonotype has a handful of counts. V and J are TRBV19 and TRBJ1-6, with 7 bases that match TRBD1. Losses at the gene ends were 6 bases for V and 7 bases for J; bases not matched to a gene: 15. The CDR3 has 17 residues. Per germline, CDR1 LNHDA and CDR2 SQIVND (reference sequence). The CDR3 bases are TGTGCCAGTAGATCAGCAGGGGGACCAGGCTTGAATTCACCCCTCCACTTT. It yields the protein CASRSAGGPGLNSPLHF. The whole variable domain, filled in from reference TRBV19 and TRBJ1-6, reads DGGITQSPKYLFRKEGQNVTLSCEQNLNHDAMYWYRQDPGQGLRLIYYSQIVNDFQKGDIAEGYSVSREKKESFPLTVTSAQKNPTAFYLCASRSAGGPGLNSPLHFGNGTRLTVT.

This rearrangement joins TRBV29-1 to TRBJ2-1, with 10 bases fitting TRBD1. This CDR3 is built from 13 residues. The trim removed 7 bases at V and 7 bases at J, leaving 7 bases unmatched. Germline CDR1 and CDR2: SQVTM and ANQGSEA. CDR3 in amino acids: CSALTGGLNEQFF. The CDR3 DNA is TGCAGCGCGCTGACAGGGGGCCTGAATGAGCAGTTCTTC.

This clonotype was counted between two and nine times. The J gene is TRBJ2-1, the V gene TRBV19; a possible D gene is TRBD2 (6 bases). The CDR3 consists of 15 residues. Trimming removed 3 bases from V and 9 bases from J, with 18 bases in between. The germline V gene has CDR1 LNHDA and CDR2 SQIVND (reference sequence). The CDR3 DNA reads TGTGCCAGTAGTATTGGAGGGATTCCGGCGGGTGAGCAGTTCTTC. It is translated as CASSIGGIPAGEQFF. The variable domain in full, with the rest retrieved from reference TRBV19 and TRBJ2-1, is DGGITQSPKYLFRKEGQNVTLSCEQNLNHDAMYWYRQDPGQGLRLIYYSQIVNDFQKGDIAEGYSVSREKKESFPLTVTSAQKNPTAFYLCASSIGGIPAGEQFFGPGTRLTVL.

The chain links TRBV27 to TRBJ2-3, with 13 nucleotides matching TRBD2. Germline values: CDR1 MNHEY, CDR2 SMNVEV (reference sequence). CDR3 length: 16 residues. V gave up 7 bases and J gave up 3 bases; unmatched junction bases: 7. Here the CDR3 DNA reads TGTGCCAGCACCGGACTAGCGGGAGACGGGACAGATACGCAGTATTTT. Amino acids: CASTGLAGDGTDTQYF.

At least ten counts were recorded for this clonotype. The genes are TRBV7-8 and TRBJ2-7; TRBD2 matches at 11 bases. The V and J ends lost 5 bases and 0 bases, in that order; junction bases with no gene match: 12. The CDR3 loop spans 18 amino acids. Germline-derived CDR1 and CDR2 are SGHVS and FQNEAQ. The CDR3 DNA follows: TGTGCCAGCAGCCCCCATCGGTTAGCGGGGGGGAACTCCTACGAGCAGTACTTC. Its translation: CASSPHRLAGGNSYEQYF.

This clonotype showed up just a few times. The chain employs TRBV5-5 and TRBJ1-1; D perhaps matches TRBD1 (6 bases). Germline CDR1 is SGHKS and CDR2 is YYEKEE (reference sequence). CDR3 length: 17 amino acids. Trimming stripped 4 bases from V and 5 bases from J, with 24 bases between. CDR3: CASSPLGGITLGTEAFF. CDR3 bases: TGTGCCAGCAGCCCTTTAGGGGGGATCACGTTAGGTACTGAAGCTTTCTTT.

Many counts were recorded for this clonotype. The chain carries TRBV11-2 and TRBJ1-2, with D hard to call. This CDR3 has 15 amino acids. Between the trimmed V and J ends, which lost 2 bases and 0 bases, there was a span of 10 bases. Germline-derived CDR1 and CDR2 are SGHAT and FQNNGV. The CDR3 spells CASSLPWPSNYGYTF. The CDR3 nucleotides read TGTGCCAGCAGCTTACCTTGGCCTTCTAACTATGGCTACACCTTC. Looking up the rest from reference TRBV11-2 and TRBJ1-2 gives the full variable domain: EAGVAQSPRYKIIEKRQSVAFWCNPISGHATLYWYQQILGQGPKLLIQFQNNGVVDDSQLPKDRFSAERLKGVDSTLKIQPAKLEDSAVYLCASSLPWPSNYGYTFGSGTRLTVV.

This rearrangement joins TRBV28 to TRBJ1-1, with D possibly being TRBD1 (5 bases). CDR3 length: 14 residues. Germline-derived CDR1 and CDR2 are MDHEN and SYDVKM. Trimming stripped 5 bases from V and 4 bases from J, with 14 bases between. The CDR3 is CASSPGGGSTEAFF. The CDR3 coding sequence is TGTGCCAGCAGTCCCGGGGGAGGGTCCACTGAAGCTTTCTTT.

The chain employs TRBV28 and TRBJ1-5; 7 bases map to TRBD1. Losses at the gene ends were 2 bases for V and 3 bases for J; bases not matched to a gene: 10. Germline-derived CDR1 and CDR2 are MDHEN and SYDVKM. The CDR3 runs 17 residues. CDR3 region: CASSLLGTVSYNQPQHF. As DNA, the CDR3 is TGTGCCAGCAGTTTACTTGGGACAGTATCCTACAATCAGCCCCAGCATTTT. The variable domain in full, completed from reference TRBV28 and TRBJ1-5, reads DVKVTQSSRYLVKRTGEKVFLECVQDMDHENMFWYRQDPGLGLRLIYFSYDVKMKEKGDIPEGYSVSREKKERFSLILESASTNQTSMYLCASSLLGTVSYNQPQHFGDGTRLSIL.

The chain links TRBV10-3 to TRBJ2-7, with TRBD2 matching over 7 bases. The CDR3 length is 15 residues. In germline, CDR1 is ENHRY, CDR2 SYGVKD. The V and J ends lost 3 bases and 1 base, in that order; junction bases with no gene match: 6. CDR3 in amino acids: CAISEWDYPSYEQYF. In DNA form, the CDR3 reads TGTGCCATCAGTGAATGGGACTACCCTTCCTACGAGCAGTACTTC.